These 22 T cell receptor beta chains share one sample of origin, sequenced in a study of Graves' ophthalmopathy and Graves' hyperthyroidism. The authors amplified TCR beta CDR3 regions, and they did so from RNA transcripts for repertoire sequencing. Second-round multiplex PCR followed a first-round RT-PCR using HTBI primers. TCRdb re-called the multiplex PCR reads with MiXCR, one entry per CDR3 protein. This table holds over a million distinct CDR3 sequences, roughly 35% found once. The sample was peripheral blood or thyroid tissue (not recorded which). The receptors derive from an adult man with Graves' hyperthyroidism.

CDR3 amino acids: CSVVGTGNTIYF. The CDR3 DNA sequence: TGCAGCGTTGTTGGGACAGGAAACACCATATATTTT. The chain has TRBV29-1 and TRBJ1-3; possibly TRBD1 for D (6 bases). The germline V and J ends were trimmed by 4 bases and 4 bases, with 8 bases remaining between them. Germline CDR1 and CDR2: SQVTM and ANQGSEA. The CDR3 loop spans 12 amino acids. The variable domain in full, with the rest retrieved from reference TRBV29-1 and TRBJ1-3, is SAVISQKPSRDICQRGTSLTIQCQVDSQVTMMFWYRQQPGQSLTLIATANQGSEATYESGFVIDKFPISRPNLTFSTLTVSNMSPEDSSIYLCSVVGTGNTIYFGEGSWLTVV.

This clonotype was detected ten times or more. This CDR3 is CASSEGRGGNSPLHF. CDR3 nucleotide sequence: TGCGCCAGCAGTGAAGGAAGGGGCGGGAATTCACCCCTCCACTTT. The genes are TRBV10-1 and TRBJ1-6; a possible D gene is TRBD1 (5 bases). Germline CDR1 is WNHNN and CDR2 is SYGVQD (reference sequence). V lost 3 bases and J 7 bases, leaving 13 bases between the germline ends. This CDR3 contains 15 residues.

Written as DNA, the CDR3 is TGTGCCAGCAGCCCGTCCGAGACAGGGTCTGAAAAACTGTTTTTT. The encoded protein is CASSPSETGSEKLFF. The J gene is TRBJ1-4, the V gene TRBV7-2; 7 bases fit TRBD1. The CDR3 covers 15 residues. Germline V gene lookup returns CDR1 SGHTA and CDR2 FQGNSA. Trimming at V came to 5 bases and at J to 7 bases, leaving 10 bases not matched to a gene.

The rearrangement links TRBV29-1 to TRBJ2-7; the D gene is possibly TRBD2 (6 bases). The V and J ends lost 6 bases and 0 bases respectively, with 15 bases between them. The germline V gene encodes CDR1 SQVTM and CDR2 ANQGSEA. The CDR3 contains 14 residues. Here the CDR3 DNA reads TGCAGCGTCGCGGCGGGGCGGGGCTCCTACGAGCAGTACTTC. This gives the protein CSVAAGRGSYEQYF.

The chain links TRBV19 to TRBJ1-1; perhaps TRBD1 as D (5 bases). The CDR3 spans 16 residues. The germline gives CDR1 LNHDA, CDR2 SQIVND (reference sequence). With 0 bases removed from V and 7 bases from J, the gap between germline ends came to 18 bases. CDR3 coding DNA: TGTGCCAGTAGTATAGATTCTTGGGACCTTAATAATGAAGCTTTCTTT. It is translated as CASSIDSWDLNNEAFF.

This clonotype was seen ten or more times. The chain carries TRBV29-1 and TRBJ1-2; D remains ambiguous. CDR3 length equals 13 residues. Trimming left V 4 bases short and J 0 bases short, with 9 bases between. The germline V gene has CDR1 SQVTM and CDR2 ANQGSEA. As DNA, the CDR3 is TGCAGCGTTGCGCGCAGCTCTAACTATGGCTACACCTTC. Translation gives CSVARSSNYGYTF.

The chain joins TRBV29-1 to TRBJ2-7; D is perhaps TRBD2 (6 bases). Germline lookup yields CDR1 SQVTM and CDR2 ANQGSEA. Trimming removed 3 bases at V and 4 bases at J, with 16 bases between. The CDR3 contains 14 residues. CDR3 DNA: TGCAGCGTTGATAGTACGGGGGAGTCTTACGAGCAGTACTTC. This encodes CSVDSTGESYEQYF.

About this clonotype: The junction and the germline gene differ at one end; a read error may be behind it. The J gene is TRBJ2-5, the V gene TRBV5-5; D perhaps matches TRBD2 (6 bases). From germline, CDR1 is SGHKS and CDR2 YYEKEE (reference sequence). There are 15 residues in the CDR3. CDR3 loop: CASSQFAGPQETQYF. CDR3 nucleotide sequence: TGCGCCAGCAGCCAATTTGCGGGGCCACAAGAGACCCAGTACTTC.

Worth noting for this clonotype: Germline is not matched at one junction end, which may reflect a read error. The rearrangement links TRBV11-2 to TRBJ2-7; 9 nucleotides align to TRBD2. Per the germline V gene, CDR1 is SGHAT and CDR2 is FQNNGV. This CDR3 comprises 18 residues. CDR3 in DNA: TGTGCCAGCAGTTTAGTGGAATGGGGGTTAGCGGGAGCTGGCGAGCAGTACTTC. This codes for CASSLVEWGLAGAGEQYF.

This rearrangement joins TRBV18 to TRBJ1-5; D is unresolved. V was cut by 3 bases and J by 4 bases, with 7 bases left in between. The CDR3 contains 13 residues. From germline, CDR1 is KGHSH and CDR2 LQKENI. The CDR3 DNA sequence: TGTGCCAGCTCACCCGCAGCTAATCAGCCCCAGCATTTT. It encodes CASSPAANQPQHF.

This clonotype appeared many times. This chain joins TRBV24-1 and TRBJ1-5; no clear D gene. V was shortened by 6 bases and J by 2 bases, with 13 bases between the two germline ends. Germline loops: CDR1 KGHDR, CDR2 SFDVKD. The CDR3 extends over 15 amino acids. The CDR3 sequence: CATSSGEAGNQPQHF. The CDR3 coding sequence is TGTGCCACCAGTTCGGGCGAGGCGGGCAATCAGCCCCAGCATTTT.

In this sample, this clonotype turned up a few times. The genes are TRBV12-3 or TRBV12-4 and TRBJ1-6; tentative D call: TRBD1 (5 bases). The CDR3 spans 14 residues. V was trimmed by 3 bases and J by 8 bases, leaving 11 bases between them. The CDR3 region has the DNA TGTGCCAGCAGTTTCCAGGGCAAGGATTCACCCCTCCACTTT. It yields the protein CASSFQGKDSPLHF.

The chain combines TRBV2 with TRBJ1-6; maybe TRBD1 (5 bases). V lost 4 bases and J 7 bases, leaving 17 bases between the germline ends. The CDR3 length is 16 residues. CDR1 SNHLY and CDR2 FYNNEI come from the germline V gene. The chain's CDR3 is CASSAGPGERNSPLHF. CDR3 bases: TGTGCCAGCAGTGCGGGCCCGGGGGAGCGGAATTCACCCCTCCACTTT.

This clonotype came up many times. The chain is built from TRBV7-8 and TRBJ1-1; possibly TRBD1 for D (5 bases). Germline V gene data show CDR1 as SGHVS and CDR2 as FQNEAQ. The CDR3 contains 13 residues. The V and J ends lost 5 bases and 6 bases respectively, with 13 bases between them. The CDR3 nucleotides are TGTGCCAGCAGCCACGGCGGGGCCGCTGAAGCTTTCTTT. Its translation: CASSHGGAAEAFF.

This clonotype was observed many times. This chain joins TRBV7-9 and TRBJ1-3; D might be TRBD1 (6 bases). In germline, CDR1 is SEHNR, CDR2 FQNEAQ (reference sequence). The CDR3 runs 15 residues. The V and J ends lost 5 bases and 1 base respectively, with 12 bases between them. The CDR3 sequence: CASSRPTGSGNTIYF. The CDR3 coding sequence is TGTGCCAGCAGCCGCCCTACAGGGTCTGGAAACACCATATATTTT.

Comment on this clonotype: Because it lacks the conserved phenylalanine or tryptophan at the end, this CDR3 is likely a read error. This CDR3 is CSARDDRFYSGANVLTP. In DNA form, the CDR3 reads TGCAGTGCTAGGGATGACAGGTTCTACTCTGGGGCCAACGTCCTGACTCCA. V and J are TRBV20-1 and TRBJ2-6; TRBD1 is a possible D gene (6 bases). CDR1 is DFQATT and CDR2 is SNEGSKA in the germline V gene (reference sequence). The CDR3 totals 17 residues. V was pared by 3 bases and J by 0 bases, with 15 bases between.

As for this clonotype: The junction departs from germline at one end; a sequencing error may be responsible. The rearrangement joins TRBV20-1 to TRBJ2-7, with TRBD1 identical over 9 bases. CDR1 DFQATT and CDR2 SNEGSKA come from the germline V gene (reference sequence). The CDR3 runs 14 residues. Here the CDR3 reads CSAREHRGLYERYF. CDR3 DNA sequence: TGCAGTGCTAGAGAACACAGGGGGCTCTACGAGCGGTACTTC.

This clonotype was observed at least ten times. The CDR3 coding sequence is TGCGCCAGCAGCCAAGCTCGGGGCCGAGTGACCCAGTACTTC. It specifies CASSQARGRVTQYF. The V and J genes are TRBV4-3 and TRBJ2-5; D might be TRBD1 or TRBD2, each matching 5 bases. The V end was cut by 1 base, the J end by 7 bases, with 13 bases between. There are 14 residues in the CDR3. The V gene's germline CDR1 is LGHNA and CDR2 YSLEER.

This clonotype was observed a handful of times. The chain is built from TRBV5-1 and TRBJ2-7, with 8 bases matching TRBD1. The CDR3 has 16 amino acids. With V trimmed by 0 bases and J by 1 base, 6 bases remained unmatched. From germline, CDR1 is SGHRS and CDR2 YFSETQ. CDR3 region: CASSLGTGGLSYEQYF. The CDR3 nucleotides read TGCGCCAGCAGCTTGGGTACAGGGGGTCTTTCCTACGAGCAGTACTTC.

The chain employs TRBV29-1 and TRBJ2-7; D might be TRBD1 (6 bases). CDR1 is SQVTM, CDR2 ANQGSEA, per germline. This CDR3 has 13 amino acids. Trimming pared 7 bases from V and 2 bases from J, leaving 15 bases between. The CDR3 DNA reads TGCAGCGCTCGGACAGAAAGAACCTACGAGCAGTACTTC. Its translation is CSARTERTYEQYF.

This clonotype occurred a few times. An end of the junction differs from the germline gene, which may be a read error. The genes are TRBV10-3 and TRBJ1-5, with 7 nucleotides matching TRBD1. Germline loops: CDR1 ENHRY, CDR2 SYGVKD. This CDR3 is built from 16 residues. CDR3 amino acids: CASSGTASQFNQPQHF. In DNA form, the CDR3 reads TGTGCCAGCAGTGGGACAGCGTCACAATTTAATCAGCCCCAGCATTTT.

The J gene is TRBJ1-2, the V gene TRBV29-1; possibly TRBD1 for D (5 bases). This CDR3 spans 13 amino acids. The germline V and J ends were trimmed by 4 bases and 4 bases, with 13 bases remaining between them. CDR1 and CDR2 (germline): SQVTM, ANQGSEA. The CDR3: CSVGAGLIYGYTF. The CDR3 DNA reads as TGCAGCGTTGGTGCGGGGCTGATCTATGGCTACACCTTC. The whole variable domain, remainder taken from reference TRBV29-1 and TRBJ1-2, is SAVISQKPSRDICQRGTSLTIQCQVDSQVTMMFWYRQQPGQSLTLIATANQGSEATYESGFVIDKFPISRPNLTFSTLTVSNMSPEDSSIYLCSVGAGLIYGYTFGSGTRLTVV.